This T cell receptor beta chain is from a study of T cell changes during pregnancy in multiple sclerosis. Generated by immunoSEQ multiplex PCR, the TCRdb table keeps only in-frame clones and is missing some. Found here are under 35,000 clones, 85% to 90% of them singletons; the top ten hold 8% to 9.5%. Germline CDR1 reads MNHNY; CDR2 reads SVGAGI (reference sequence). Deletions cut 7 bases from V and 0 bases from J, with 12 bases between. The CDR3 spans 14 residues. This TCR derives from a female donor with multiple sclerosis, enrolled in a pregnancy study. This chain links TRBV6-6 with TRBJ1-2; D uncertain. The specimen comprised CD8+ T cells from peripheral blood mononuclear cells, sampled after pregnancy. Written as DNA, the CDR3 is TGTGCCAGCAACCAGCAGACAACTAACTATGGCTACACCTTC. Translation gives CASNQQTTNYGYTF.